This note documents a single T cell receptor (beta chain) sequence. Its recognized antigen is unknown. Base qualities were left out, and no much larger clone turns up one base away. This specimen belongs to a study of OX40 agonist ivuxolimab in advanced cancers. Concerning the study at large: The costimulatory receptor OX40 (CD134) was targeted by ivuxolimab, a fully human IgG2 agonistic monoclonal antibody. In the dose-escalation cohort, 82.7% of patients were male, and the mean age was roughly 60 years, with a range of about 23 to 80. Among the approximately 50 dose-escalation patients, around 19 had hepatocellular carcinoma, around 15 melanoma, 9 renal cell carcinoma and 9 head and neck cancer. Partial responses were achieved by three dose-escalation patients, of whom one had hepatocellular carcinoma and two had cutaneous melanoma. Patients were allowed to have had prior anti-PD-1, anti-PD-L1 or anti-CTLA-4 therapy, and approximately 40% of the dose-escalation patients had previously received checkpoint inhibitors. The purpose of peripheral TCRbeta sequencing was to test whether ivuxolimab changed TCR sequence diversity and led to clonal T-cell expansion. Intravenous ivuxolimab was administered to patients every 2 weeks at six dose levels: 0.01, 0.1, 0.3, 1.5, 3 and 10 mg/kg. The paper covers the monotherapy dose-escalation part of the phase I ivuxolimab trial, which included N = 52 patients. Overall study results and their limits: After ivuxolimab, expanded clones were on average more numerous among CD8+ T cells than among CD4+ T cells. Clonal expansion of both CD4+ and CD8+ blood T cells was observed from baseline to week 6 at doses 0.1 to 3.0 mg/kg. Which antigens the clonally expanded peripheral T cells were specific for was not determined. Low levels of normalized T-cell clonal expansion were also shown by some nonresponding patients. Partial responders in the 0.1-3.0 mg/kg groups had among the lowest normalized peripheral clonal expansion, especially among CD8+ T cells.

The germline V gene supplies CDR1 KGHSH and CDR2 LQKENI. The CDR3, from cysteine to phenylalanine, totals 16 residues. CDR3 DNA is the only sequence kept; it has 48 bases, read in frame from the first base. Clipping removes 3 bases from V and 0 bases from J, with 6 as the unmatched junction base count. Patients with a history of autoimmune disease or receiving systemic immunosuppression were excluded from the trial. Peripheral blood for TCR sequencing was collected from all dose cohorts at baseline, on cycle 4 day 1, and on cycle 7 day 1. The samples were taken from a phase I, first-in-human, multicenter, open-label dose-escalation trial of ivuxolimab. The trial enrolled adults with locally advanced or metastatic head and neck squamous cell, hepatocellular, melanoma or renal cell carcinoma. CD4+ and CD8+ T cells were sorted separately from peripheral blood before TCR sequencing. Genomic DNA was extracted from sorted cells for sequencing of the TCRbeta CDR3 region. The immunoSEQ Assay was used for sequencing of TCRbeta CDR3 regions. Here the immuneACCESS table is served through TCRdb, limited to in-frame sequences with V and J called. Missing clones are a known gap in these copies; in checked studies unresolved V genes cover under half, and the rest lacks a known reason. The sample table records 60,000 to 80,000 clones; approximately 86% of these occur just once. Together, the top ten hold less than 6.5% of the sample.

The sample consisted of CD4+ or CD8+ T cells sorted from blood, taken in a trial of the OX40 agonist ivuxolimab. The receptor's source is an adult with an advanced solid tumor such as melanoma, head and neck, liver or kidney cancer. The sequence joins TRBV18 to TRBJ2-3, with TRBD2 matching 7 junction bases. The nucleotide sequence is given as TGTGCCAGCTCACCCCCCGGGGGGACTAGCACAGATACGCAGTATTTT. This sequence encodes CASSPPGGTSTDTQYF.